The clone carrying this TCR beta chain was seen repeatedly, ten times or more. Its antigen is undetermined. This specimen belongs to a study of CD8 T cells in ankylosing spondylitis. Construction of TCR beta libraries was performed using quantitative 5'-RACE with molecular barcodes. MiXCR was run by TCRdb on the 5' RACE reads, yielding one entry per CDR3 protein. The sample records around 300,000 distinct CDR3 sequences, approximately 10% being singletons. Germline V CDR1 and CDR2: DFQATT, SNEGSKA (reference sequence). The CDR3 length is 11 residues. The V gene lost 4 bases and the J gene lost 5 bases, with 6 bases spanning the gap. Whole-study findings and limits: Disease-linked clones reportedly concentrated significantly in matched ankylosing spondylitis synovial fluid. Ankylosing spondylitis blood appeared to carry a characteristic TCR beta motif of roughly eight highly homologous variants.

Sequencing used blood, either unsorted or a sorted T cell fraction (not recorded which). This sequence was found in a female donor with ankylosing spondylitis or in good health (not recorded which). The chain links TRBV20-1 to TRBJ2-1; D is ambiguous. The CDR3 protein is CSAKADNEQFF. In nucleotides, the CDR3 is TGCAGTGCTAAGGCGGACAATGAGCAGTTCTTC.